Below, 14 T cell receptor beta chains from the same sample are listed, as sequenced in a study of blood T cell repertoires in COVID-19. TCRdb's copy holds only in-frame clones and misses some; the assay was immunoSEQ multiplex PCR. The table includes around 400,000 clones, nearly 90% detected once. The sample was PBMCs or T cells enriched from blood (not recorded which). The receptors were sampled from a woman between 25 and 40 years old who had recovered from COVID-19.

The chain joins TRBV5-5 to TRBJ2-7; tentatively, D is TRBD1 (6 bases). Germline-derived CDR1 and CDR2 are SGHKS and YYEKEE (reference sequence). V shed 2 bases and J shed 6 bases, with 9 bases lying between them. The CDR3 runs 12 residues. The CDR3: CASSLTGIEQYF. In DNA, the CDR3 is TGTGCCAGCAGCTTAACAGGGATCGAGCAGTACTTC. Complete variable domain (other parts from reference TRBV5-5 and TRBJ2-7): DAGVTQSPTHLIKTRGQQVTLRCSPISGHKSVSWYQQVLGQGPQFIFQYYEKEERGRGNFPDRFSARQFPNYSSELNVNALLLGDSALYLCASSLTGIEQYFGPGTRLTVT.

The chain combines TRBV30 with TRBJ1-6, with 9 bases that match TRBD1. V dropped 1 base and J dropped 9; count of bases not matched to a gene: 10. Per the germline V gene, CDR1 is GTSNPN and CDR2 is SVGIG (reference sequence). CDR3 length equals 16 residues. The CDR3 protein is CAWSAFGQGLVSPLHF. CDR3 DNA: TGTGCCTGGAGTGCGTTTGGACAGGGGCTTGTTTCACCCCTCCACTTT.

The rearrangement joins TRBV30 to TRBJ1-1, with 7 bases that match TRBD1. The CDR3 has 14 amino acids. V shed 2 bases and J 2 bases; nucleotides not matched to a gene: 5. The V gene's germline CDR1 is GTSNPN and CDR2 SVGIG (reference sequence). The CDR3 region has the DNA TGTGCCTGGAGTTTGGGACAGCCAAACACTGAAGCTTTCTTT. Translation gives CAWSLGQPNTEAFF. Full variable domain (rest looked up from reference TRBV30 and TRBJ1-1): SQTIHQWPATLVQPVGSPLSLECTVEGTSNPNLYWYRQAAGRGLQLLFYSVGIGQISSEVPQNLSASRPQDRQFILSSKKLLLSDSGFYLCAWSLGQPNTEAFFGQGTRLTVV.

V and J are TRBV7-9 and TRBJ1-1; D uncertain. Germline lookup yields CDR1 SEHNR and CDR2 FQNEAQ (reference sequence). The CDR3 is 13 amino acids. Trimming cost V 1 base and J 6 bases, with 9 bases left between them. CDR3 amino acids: CASSLVTPPEAFF. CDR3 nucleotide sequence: TGTGCCAGCAGCTTAGTCACACCGCCTGAAGCTTTCTTT.

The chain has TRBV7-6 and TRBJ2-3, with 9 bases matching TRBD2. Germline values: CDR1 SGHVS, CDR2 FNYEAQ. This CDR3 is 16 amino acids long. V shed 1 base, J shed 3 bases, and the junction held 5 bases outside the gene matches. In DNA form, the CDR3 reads TGTGCCAGCAGCTTAGGGCGGGGGGGCCGAACAGATACGCAGTATTTT. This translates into CASSLGRGGRTDTQYF.

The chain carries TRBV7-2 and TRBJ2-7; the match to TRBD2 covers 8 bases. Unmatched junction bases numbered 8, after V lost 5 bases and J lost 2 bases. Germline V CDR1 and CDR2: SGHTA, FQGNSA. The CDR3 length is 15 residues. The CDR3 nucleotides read TGTGCCAGCAGCCCCGGACTAGCTACAGCCTACGAGCAGTACTTC. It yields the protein CASSPGLATAYEQYF.

CDR3 DNA: TGTGCCAGCAGCCAAGGACCGACAGGATACTATGGCTACACCTTC. Its protein product is CASSQGPTGYYGYTF. The rearrangement uses TRBV3-1 (or the pseudogene TRBV3-2) and TRBJ1-2; maybe TRBD1 (6 bases). This CDR3 has 15 residues. Trimming left V 1 base short and J 3 bases short, with 12 bases between. Looked up from germline, CDR1 is LGHDT and CDR2 is YNNKEL (reference sequence).

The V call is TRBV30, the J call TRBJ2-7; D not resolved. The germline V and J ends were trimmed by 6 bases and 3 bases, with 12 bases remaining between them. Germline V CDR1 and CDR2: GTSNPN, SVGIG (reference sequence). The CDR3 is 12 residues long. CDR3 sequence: CACLNDIYEQYF. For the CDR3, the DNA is TGTGCCTGCTTAAATGACATCTACGAGCAGTACTTC.

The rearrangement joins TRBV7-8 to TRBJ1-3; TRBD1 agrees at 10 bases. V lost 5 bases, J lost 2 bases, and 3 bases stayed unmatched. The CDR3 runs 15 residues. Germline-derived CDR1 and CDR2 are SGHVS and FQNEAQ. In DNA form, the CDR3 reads TGTGCCAGCAGCACAGGACAGGGGGCTGGAAACACCATATATTTT. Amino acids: CASSTGQGAGNTIYF.

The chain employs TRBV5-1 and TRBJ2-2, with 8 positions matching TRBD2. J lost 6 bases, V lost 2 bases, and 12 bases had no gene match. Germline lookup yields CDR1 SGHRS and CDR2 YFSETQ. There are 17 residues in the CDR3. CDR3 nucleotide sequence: TGCGCCAGCAGCTTATTGTCAAGCGGGAGTGGCGCCGGGGAGCTGTTTTTT. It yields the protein CASSLLSSGSGAGELFF.

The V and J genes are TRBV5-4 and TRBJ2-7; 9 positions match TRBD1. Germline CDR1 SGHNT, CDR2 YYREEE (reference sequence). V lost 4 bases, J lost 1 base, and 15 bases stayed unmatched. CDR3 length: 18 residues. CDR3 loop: CASSPGKGQGWISYEQYF. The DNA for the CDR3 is TGTGCCAGCAGCCCGGGGAAGGGACAGGGATGGATTTCCTACGAGCAGTACTTC.

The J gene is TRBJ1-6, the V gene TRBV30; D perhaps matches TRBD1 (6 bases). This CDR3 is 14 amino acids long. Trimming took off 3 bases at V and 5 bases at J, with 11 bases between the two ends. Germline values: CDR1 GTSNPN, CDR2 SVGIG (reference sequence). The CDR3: CAWRGDINNSPLHF. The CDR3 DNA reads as TGTGCCTGGAGGGGGGACATTAATAATTCACCCCTCCACTTT.

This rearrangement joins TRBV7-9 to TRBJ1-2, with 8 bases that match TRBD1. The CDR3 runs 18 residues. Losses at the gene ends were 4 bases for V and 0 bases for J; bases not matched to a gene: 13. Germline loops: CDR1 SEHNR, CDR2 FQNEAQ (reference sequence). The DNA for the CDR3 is TGTGCCAGCAGCTCCCCTCATCAGGGGGCCAAGACTAACTATGGCTACACCTTC. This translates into CASSSPHQGAKTNYGYTF. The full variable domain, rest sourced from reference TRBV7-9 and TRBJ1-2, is DTGVSQNPRHKITKRGQNVTFRCDPISEHNRLYWYRQTLGQGPEFLTYFQNEAQLEKSRLLSDRFSAERPKGSFSTLEIQRTEQGDSAMYLCASSSPHQGAKTNYGYTFGSGTRLTVV.

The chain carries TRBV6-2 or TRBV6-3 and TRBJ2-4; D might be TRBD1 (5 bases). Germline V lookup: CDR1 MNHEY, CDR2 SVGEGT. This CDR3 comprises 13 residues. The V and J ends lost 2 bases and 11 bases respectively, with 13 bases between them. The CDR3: CASSYGRGLVQYF. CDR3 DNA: TGTGCCAGCAGTTACGGAAGGGGTTTGGTTCAGTACTTC.